Detailed here is one T cell receptor beta chain. Its antigen is currently unknown. CDR3 length equals 15 residues. Trimming at V came to 1 base and at J to 9 bases, leaving 5 bases not matched to a gene. Germline V gene sequence: CDR1 MNHEY, CDR2 SMNVEV (reference sequence). TCRdb re-derived calls from the 5' RACE reads in MiXCR, one entry per CDR3 protein. Among under 65,000 distinct CDR3 sequences, less than 15% were seen once, and the ten largest hold roughly 9.3%. The sample comes from a study of early T cells in non-severe SARS-CoV-2 infection. Findings and limits, study-wide: Anti-spike CD8 responses were favored by VDJdb matching, which missed private and CD4 specificities.

This clonotype was sampled from an adult who was a healthcare worker with PCR-confirmed SARS-CoV-2 infection or an uninfected control (not recorded which). The rearrangement links TRBV27 to TRBJ2-1; TRBD2 matches at 11 bases. Sequencing used whole blood, obtained at baseline. CDR3 sequence: CASSLWLAGGSEQFF. As DNA, the CDR3 is TGTGCCAGCAGTTTATGGCTAGCGGGAGGATCTGAGCAGTTCTTC.